This is a list of T cell receptor beta chains from one sample in a study of T cell changes during pregnancy in multiple sclerosis. TCRdb's table, derived via immunoSEQ multiplex PCR, lists solely in-frame clones and lacks some. Altogether about 62,000 clones are present, roughly nine tenths being singletons, with the ten largest covering around 2.3%. This specimen consisted of peripheral blood, obtained in the first trimester of pregnancy. The receptors derive from a female donor with multiple sclerosis, enrolled in a pregnancy study. The CDR3 runs from the conserved cysteine through the conserved F or W. Fields, in order: clone size, D gene, V gene, J gene, CDR3 protein, CDR3 DNA. The D gene is left open where the match is weak. Clone size is given for some rows only: seen once, a few or many times, or a class if the clone is expanded.

clone size: -
D gene: TRBD1
V gene: TRBV19
J gene: TRBJ1-6
CDR3 protein: CASSISVWGTGGDSPLHF
CDR3 DNA: TGTGCCAGTAGTATATCCGTATGGGGGACAGGGGGCGATTCACCCCTCCACTTT

clone size: -
D gene: TRBD1
V gene: TRBV5-1
J gene: TRBJ2-7
CDR3 protein: CASSTGQGANEQYF
CDR3 DNA: TGCGCCAGCAGCACCGGACAGGGGGCCAACGAGCAGTACTTC

clone size: -
D gene: -
V gene: TRBV4-1
J gene: TRBJ2-5
CDR3 protein: CASSQDPFRSQGQETQYF
CDR3 DNA: TGCGCCAGCAGCCAAGATCCCTTCAGGTCGCAGGGCCAAGAGACCCAGTACTTC

clone size: -
D gene: -
V gene: TRBV6-1
J gene: TRBJ1-6
CDR3 protein: CASSEGQVYNSPLHF
CDR3 DNA: TGTGCCAGCAGTGAAGGACAGGTCTATAATTCACCCCTCCACTTT

clone size: -
D gene: TRBD1
V gene: TRBV27
J gene: TRBJ1-4
CDR3 protein: CASSSRTGRNEKLFF
CDR3 DNA: TGTGCCAGCAGTTCCCGGACAGGTCGTAATGAAAAACTGTTTTTT

clone size: once
D gene: TRBD1
V gene: TRBV19
J gene: TRBJ1-2
CDR3 protein: CASSIVAGGRGDGYTF
CDR3 DNA: TGTGCCAGTAGTATAGTGGCAGGGGGGCGAGGCGACGGCTACACCTTC

clone size: few
D gene: TRBD1
V gene: TRBV10-3
J gene: TRBJ1-1
CDR3 protein: CAISGQGENTEAFF
CDR3 DNA: TGTGCCATCAGCGGACAGGGGGAGAACACTGAAGCTTTCTTT

clone size: -
D gene: -
V gene: TRBV4-3
J gene: TRBJ1-3
CDR3 protein: CASSQATGGVAGNTIYF
CDR3 DNA: TGCGCCAGCAGCCAAGCCACCGGGGGGGTTGCTGGAAACACCATATATTTT

clone size: -
D gene: TRBD2
V gene: TRBV9
J gene: TRBJ2-3
CDR3 protein: CASSVGLAGGGLTDTQYF
CDR3 DNA: TGTGCCAGCAGCGTAGGCCTAGCGGGGGGAGGTTTGACAGATACGCAGTATTTT

clone size: once
D gene: -
V gene: TRBV6-6
J gene: TRBJ1-2
CDR3 protein: CASSFRGANYGYTF
CDR3 DNA: TGTGCCAGCAGTTTCAGGGGAGCTAACTATGGCTACACCTTC

clone size: -
D gene: -
V gene: TRBV19
J gene: TRBJ2-5
CDR3 protein: CASSIPSETQYF
CDR3 DNA: TGTGCCAGTAGTATCCCGAGTGAGACCCAGTACTTC

clone size: -
D gene: -
V gene: TRBV5-4
J gene: TRBJ2-7
CDR3 protein: CASSLGGGKVLFEQYF
CDR3 DNA: TGTGCCAGCAGCTTAGGGGGGGGGAAAGTTTTGTTCGAGCAGTACTTC

clone size: once
D gene: TRBD1
V gene: TRBV9
J gene: TRBJ1-2
CDR3 protein: CASSVETGHGYTF
CDR3 DNA: TGTGCCAGCAGCGTCGAGACAGGGCATGGCTACACCTTC

clone size: -
D gene: TRBD2
V gene: TRBV9
J gene: TRBJ2-2
CDR3 protein: CASSVEASGAANTGELFF
CDR3 DNA: TGTGCCAGCAGCGTAGAGGCTAGCGGGGCGGCGAACACCGGGGAGCTGTTTTTT

clone size: -
D gene: -
V gene: TRBV11-1
J gene: TRBJ1-1
CDR3 protein: CASSPTGQRNTEAFF
CDR3 DNA: TGTGCCAGCAGCCCCACTGGACAGAGGAACACTGAAGCTTTCTTT

clone size: few
D gene: -
V gene: TRBV5-1
J gene: TRBJ1-4
CDR3 protein: CASSLALDRSEKLFF
CDR3 DNA: TGCGCCAGCAGCTTGGCCCTTGACAGGTCAGAAAAACTGTTTTTT

clone size: once
D gene: -
V gene: TRBV5-1
J gene: TRBJ1-2
CDR3 protein: CASSPMTANYGYTF
CDR3 DNA: TGCGCCAGCAGCCCAATGACAGCGAACTATGGCTACACCTTC

clone size: -
D gene: TRBD1
V gene: TRBV7-8
J gene: TRBJ2-7
CDR3 protein: CASSPGQFPNEQYF
CDR3 DNA: TGTGCCAGCAGCCCGGGACAGTTCCCCAACGAGCAGTACTTC

clone size: -
D gene: -
V gene: TRBV5-5
J gene: TRBJ1-1
CDR3 protein: CASSLGRDSTLYEAFF
CDR3 DNA: TGTGCCAGCAGCTTGGGGCGAGACAGCACTTTATATGAAGCTTTCTTT

clone size: -
D gene: -
V gene: TRBV11-2
J gene: TRBJ1-1
CDR3 protein: CASSLGVNTEAFF
CDR3 DNA: TGTGCCAGCAGCTTAGGAGTGAACACTGAAGCTTTCTTT

clone size: -
D gene: TRBD1
V gene: TRBV28
J gene: TRBJ1-1
CDR3 protein: CASSPWTGGGTEAFF
CDR3 DNA: TGTGCCAGCAGTCCCTGGACAGGGGGAGGCACTGAAGCTTTCTTT

clone size: -
D gene: TRBD1
V gene: TRBV6-5
J gene: TRBJ2-7
CDR3 protein: CASRRQGWAYEQYF
CDR3 DNA: TGTGCCAGCAGACGACAGGGGTGGGCCTACGAGCAGTACTTC

clone size: -
D gene: -
V gene: TRBV7-2
J gene: TRBJ2-7
CDR3 protein: CASSLEATGYEQYF
CDR3 DNA: TGTGCCAGCAGCTTAGAAGCGACGGGCTACGAGCAGTACTTC

clone size: once
D gene: TRBD1
V gene: TRBV6-1
J gene: TRBJ1-2
CDR3 protein: CASSRSPQGGYGYTF
CDR3 DNA: TGTGCCAGCAGTAGGAGCCCTCAGGGGGGCTATGGCTACACCTTC

clone size: -
D gene: -
V gene: TRBV7-9
J gene: TRBJ1-2
CDR3 protein: CASSFPGGIDGYTF
CDR3 DNA: TGTGCCAGCAGCTTTCCGGGGGGAATTGATGGCTACACCTTC

clone size: -
D gene: -
V gene: TRBV7-9
J gene: TRBJ1-5
CDR3 protein: CASSRGNQPQHF
CDR3 DNA: TGTGCCAGCAGCCGAGGGAATCAGCCCCAGCATTTT

clone size: few
D gene: -
V gene: TRBV7-6
J gene: TRBJ1-2
CDR3 protein: CASSLYRATEGNYGYTF
CDR3 DNA: TGTGCCAGCAGCCTATACAGGGCTACCGAGGGTAACTATGGCTACACCTTC

clone size: -
D gene: -
V gene: TRBV5-1
J gene: TRBJ2-7
CDR3 protein: CASSLAAGYSPRPYF
CDR3 DNA: TGCGCCAGCAGCTTGGCCGCGGGTTACTCCCCCAGACCGTACTTC

clone size: -
D gene: TRBD2
V gene: TRBV2
J gene: TRBJ2-2
CDR3 protein: CASKTLAGPTGELFF
CDR3 DNA: TGTGCCAGCAAAACACTAGCGGGACCCACCGGGGAGCTGTTTTTT

clone size: -
D gene: -
V gene: TRBV6-5
J gene: TRBJ2-3
CDR3 protein: CASTPLSGSTDTQYF
CDR3 DNA: TGTGCCAGCACCCCCCTCAGCGGGAGCACAGATACGCAGTATTTT

clone size: -
D gene: TRBD1
V gene: TRBV9
J gene: TRBJ1-1
CDR3 protein: CASSQRGQGYAFF
CDR3 DNA: TGTGCCAGCAGCCAAAGGGGACAGGGATATGCTTTCTTT

clone size: once
D gene: TRBD1
V gene: TRBV5-1
J gene: TRBJ2-1
CDR3 protein: CASSLAPEGASEQFF
CDR3 DNA: TGCGCCAGCAGCTTGGCCCCCGAGGGGGCCAGTGAGCAGTTCTTC

clone size: -
D gene: -
V gene: TRBV6-5
J gene: TRBJ1-6
CDR3 protein: CASSYEGSYNSPLHF
CDR3 DNA: TGTGCCAGCAGTTACGAGGGTTCCTATAATTCACCCCTCCACTTT

clone size: -
D gene: -
V gene: TRBV30
J gene: TRBJ1-5
CDR3 protein: CASNGALDQPQHF
CDR3 DNA: TGTGCCTCCAATGGGGCCTTGGATCAGCCCCAGCATTTT

clone size: -
D gene: -
V gene: TRBV6-6
J gene: TRBJ2-7
CDR3 protein: CASSDAGRPYEQYF
CDR3 DNA: TGTGCCAGCAGCGATGCGGGGAGGCCATACGAGCAGTACTTC

clone size: -
D gene: TRBD2
V gene: TRBV18
J gene: TRBJ2-3
CDR3 protein: CASSQNLAGAVDTQYF
CDR3 DNA: TGTGCCAGCTCCCAGAATTTAGCGGGAGCGGTAGATACGCAGTATTTT

clone size: -
D gene: -
V gene: TRBV4-1
J gene: TRBJ2-1
CDR3 protein: CASSPSTGVGNEQFF
CDR3 DNA: TGCGCCAGCAGCCCCTCGACCGGGGTTGGCAATGAGCAGTTCTTC

clone size: once
D gene: -
V gene: TRBV18
J gene: TRBJ1-1
CDR3 protein: CVSSPQTGPEAFF
CDR3 DNA: TGTGTCAGCTCACCACAGACAGGACCTGAAGCTTTCTTT

clone size: -
D gene: -
V gene: TRBV6-6
J gene: TRBJ2-7
CDR3 protein: CASSYTAGEQYF
CDR3 DNA: TGTGCCAGCAGTTACACCGCCGGGGAGCAGTACTTC

clone size: -
D gene: TRBD2
V gene: TRBV5-5
J gene: TRBJ2-2
CDR3 protein: CASSGLAGANTGELFF
CDR3 DNA: TGTGCCAGCAGCGGACTAGCGGGAGCGAACACCGGGGAGCTGTTTTTT

clone size: -
D gene: -
V gene: TRBV11-2
J gene: TRBJ2-1
CDR3 protein: CASQGYNEQFF
CDR3 DNA: TGTGCCAGCCAGGGGTACAATGAGCAGTTCTTC